The entry below gives a single T cell receptor (beta chain) sequence along with its context. Its recognized antigen is unknown. Base qualities are not recorded, but no much larger clone differs from it by a single base. From the germline V gene (reference sequence), CDR1 is PRHDT and CDR2 is FYEKMQ. CDR3 length: 15 amino acids, cysteine to phenylalanine. The read is trimmed to its CDR3 DNA, 45 bases read in frame from base 1. V sheds 8 bases and J sheds 2 bases, leaving 13 bases between their ends. These data belong to a study of blood T cell repertoires in COVID-19 (dated by TCRdb to 2018 to 2020). Study-wide context: Samples covering the acute and convalescent phases of COVID-19 were provided by collaborators in the United States, Italy and Spain. The sample metadata nearly always contained a de-identified subject ID, COVID-19 status, age in years and sex. HLA class I and class II types, where available, came from metadata supplied by the sample provider rather than from assay-based typing. The material from the prospective study consisted of cDNA or gDNA derived from T cells, B-cell-depleted T cells, or PBMCs. A freely available public database, intended as a resource for researchers studying the immune response to SARS-CoV-2, is where the repertoires were released. Deeply sampled blood TCRbeta repertoires from subjects exposed to, actively infected with, or recovered from COVID-19 were included in the dataset. Samples were obtained from the ongoing ImmuneRACE study (first 160 participants) and from 1,200 or so subjects provided by 6 global collaborators. The investigation overall reported the following: The quantity of clinical and demographic metadata differed by source and by participant and was supplied without curation.

The immunoSEQ Assay, a bias-controlled multiplex PCR, was used to amplify TCRbeta CDR3 regions from genomic DNA. Under the source paper's analysis protocol: The number of nucleated cells in each sample was estimated by amplification of reference gene primers within the assay. To quantify the absolute abundance of each unique TCRbeta CDR3 rearrangement, sequence reads were collapsed and filtered. For each sample, productive Simpson clonality was calculated by taking the square root of Simpson's diversity index across productive rearrangements. TCRdb mirrors the immuneACCESS table, restricted to in-frame sequences. Some clones are absent from its copies; in checked studies, under half trace to an unresolved V gene, and the reason for the others is unknown. From that table come the V and J calls and clone size; the DNA was used to work out D and trimming. Recorded for this sample are about 60,000 clones; over 80% of them occurred a single time. The ten biggest clones cover approximately 8.8% of the sample.

Each collaborating institution followed its own protocols to collect whole blood in K2EDTA tubes. For TCRbeta analysis, collaborators shipped samples in one of three forms: frozen whole blood, isolated PBMCs, or DNA extracted from either of those sample types. The rearranged chain carries TRBV13 and TRBJ2-6, with TRBD2 tentatively as D gene (5 bases match). The sample consisted of peripheral blood. The source of this sequence is a human donor with active COVID-19. The donor label of this sample is uncertain. The CDR3 protein is CASGGLLTGANVLTF. The DNA sequence is TGTGCCAGCGGAGGCCTGCTGACTGGGGCCAACGTCCTGACTTTC.